These 3 T cell receptor beta chains originate from one sample sequenced in a study of prognosis after radiotherapy for stage I lung cancer. Genomic DNA was subjected to two-round multiplex PCR for amplification of TCR beta CDR3. For every TRBV and TRBJ gene, a specific primer was used in first-round PCR. TCRdb re-called the multiplex PCR reads through MiXCR, storing one row per CDR3 protein. The profile shows about 12,000 distinct CDR3 sequences, 45% to 60% of them singletons. This material consisted of PBMCs, taken before or after stereotactic body radiation therapy (not recorded which). These receptors were obtained from a donor aged 50 or older with non-small cell lung cancer.

This chain connects TRBV9 to TRBJ1-3, with 8 bases lining up with TRBD1. The V gene's germline CDR1 is SGDLS and CDR2 YYNGEE. The junction had 13 bases not matched to a gene; V was cut back by 8 bases and J by 9 bases. The CDR3 runs to 14 residues. CDR3 sequence (DNA): TGTGCCAGTGCCAAGGACAGGGTATCCGGCACCATATATTTT. Translated: CASAKDRVSGTIYF. The full variable domain, with the rest looked up from reference TRBV9 and TRBJ1-3, is DSGVTQTPKHLITATGQRVTLRCSPRSGDLSVYWYQQSLDQGLQFLIQYYNGEERAKGNILERFSAQQFPDLHSELNLSSLELGDSALYFCASAKDRVSGTIYFGEGSWLTVV.

The chain links TRBV19 to TRBJ1-5; D is possibly TRBD1 (6 bases). This CDR3 is built from 16 residues. Per germline, CDR1 LNHDA and CDR2 SQIVND (reference sequence). Trimming removed 8 bases at V and 2 bases at J, with 19 bases between. CDR3 amino acids: CASSSGAGSCNQPQHF. The CDR3 bases are TGTGCCAGTTCCTCGGGGGCAGGTAGTTGCAATCAGCCCCAGCATTTT.

This rearrangement joins TRBV12-3 or TRBV12-4 to TRBJ2-5; D is uncertain. The CDR3 length is 15 residues. Deletions cut 6 bases from V and 5 bases from J, with 19 bases between. CDR3 DNA sequence: TGTGCCAGCAGCGTAGTAGGTCTGTTCCAGGAGACCCAGTACTTC. This sequence encodes CASSVVGLFQETQYF.